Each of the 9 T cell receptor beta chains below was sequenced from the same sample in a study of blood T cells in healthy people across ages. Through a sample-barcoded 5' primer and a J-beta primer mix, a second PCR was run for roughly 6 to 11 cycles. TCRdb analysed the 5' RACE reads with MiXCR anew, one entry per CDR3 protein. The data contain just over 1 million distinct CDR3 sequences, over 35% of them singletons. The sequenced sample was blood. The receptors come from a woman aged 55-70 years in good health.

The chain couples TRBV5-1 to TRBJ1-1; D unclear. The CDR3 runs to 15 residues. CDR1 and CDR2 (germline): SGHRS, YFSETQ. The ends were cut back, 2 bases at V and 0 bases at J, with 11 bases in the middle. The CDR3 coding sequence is TGCGCCAGCAGCTTTCGGTCGGAAATGAACACTGAAGCTTTCTTT. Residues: CASSFRSEMNTEAFF.

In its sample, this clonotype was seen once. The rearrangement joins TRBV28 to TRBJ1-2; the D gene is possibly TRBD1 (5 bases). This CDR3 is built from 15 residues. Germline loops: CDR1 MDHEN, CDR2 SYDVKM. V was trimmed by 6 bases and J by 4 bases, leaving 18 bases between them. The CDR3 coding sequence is TGTGCCAGCAGATCATCTCGGGGGGGATTCTATGGCTACACCTTC. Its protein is CASRSSRGGFYGYTF.

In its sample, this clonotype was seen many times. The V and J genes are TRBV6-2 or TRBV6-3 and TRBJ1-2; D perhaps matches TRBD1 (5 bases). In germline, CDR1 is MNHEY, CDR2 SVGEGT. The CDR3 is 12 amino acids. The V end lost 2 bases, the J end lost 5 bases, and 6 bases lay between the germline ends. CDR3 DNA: TGTGCCAGCAGTTACCCAGGGTATGGCTACACCTTC. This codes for CASSYPGYGYTF.

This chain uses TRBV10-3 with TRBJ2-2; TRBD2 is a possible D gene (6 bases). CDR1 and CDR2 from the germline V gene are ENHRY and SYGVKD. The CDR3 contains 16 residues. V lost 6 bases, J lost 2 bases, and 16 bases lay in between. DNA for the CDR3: TGTGCCATCAGAGCCCAGGTAGCGGCCAACACCGGGGAGCTGTTTTTT. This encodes CAIRAQVAANTGELFF.

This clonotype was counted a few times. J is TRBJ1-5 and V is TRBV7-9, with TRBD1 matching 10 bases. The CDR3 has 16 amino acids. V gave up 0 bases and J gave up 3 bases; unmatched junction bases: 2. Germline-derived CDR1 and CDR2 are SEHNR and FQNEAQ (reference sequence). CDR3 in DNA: TGTGCCAGCAGCTTAGCGACAGGGGGCCCCAATCAGCCCCAGCATTTT. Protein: CASSLATGGPNQPQHF.

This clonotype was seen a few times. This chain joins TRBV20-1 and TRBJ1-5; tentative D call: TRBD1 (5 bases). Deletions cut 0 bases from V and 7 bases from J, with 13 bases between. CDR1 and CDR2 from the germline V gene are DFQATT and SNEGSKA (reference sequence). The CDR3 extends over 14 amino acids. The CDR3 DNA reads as TGCAGTGCTAGAGATCGGGAAGGGGTGCAGCCCCAGCATTTT. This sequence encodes CSARDREGVQPQHF.

The chain's CDR3 is CASSDRRQYF. The CDR3 nucleotides read TGTGCCAGCAGTGATCGCCGGCAGTATTTT. This chain links TRBV25-1 with TRBJ2-3; no reliable D call. The germline gives CDR1 MGHDK, CDR2 SYGVNS. V was trimmed by 3 bases and J by 11 bases, leaving 6 bases between them. This CDR3 comprises 10 residues.

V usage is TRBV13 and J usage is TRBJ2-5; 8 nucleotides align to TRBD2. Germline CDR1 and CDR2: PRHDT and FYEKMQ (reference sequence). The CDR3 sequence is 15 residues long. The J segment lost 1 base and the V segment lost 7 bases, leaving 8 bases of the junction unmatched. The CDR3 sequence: CASNPGGGPQETQYF. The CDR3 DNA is TGTGCCAGCAATCCCGGGGGGGGCCCCCAAGAGACCCAGTACTTC.

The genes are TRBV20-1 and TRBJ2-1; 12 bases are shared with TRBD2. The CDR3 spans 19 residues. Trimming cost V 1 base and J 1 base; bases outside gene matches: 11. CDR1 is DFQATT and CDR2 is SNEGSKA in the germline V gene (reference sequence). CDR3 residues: CSARVGLAGGPESYNEQFF. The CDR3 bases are TGCAGTGCTAGAGTGGGGCTAGCGGGAGGGCCCGAATCCTACAATGAGCAGTTCTTC.